These 11 T cell receptor beta chains came from one sample sequenced in a study of OX40 agonist ivuxolimab in advanced cancers. Generated by immunoSEQ multiplex PCR, the TCRdb table keeps only in-frame clones and is missing some. The sample lists about 95,000 clones, 91% occurring once. Sequences were derived from CD4+ or CD8+ T cells sorted from blood, sampled in a trial of the OX40 agonist ivuxolimab. The receptors here all came from an adult with an advanced solid tumor such as melanoma, head and neck, liver or kidney cancer.

The chain couples TRBV18 to TRBJ2-3, with 10 positions matching TRBD1. V lost 3 bases to trimming and J lost 8 bases; unmatched junction nucleotides: 5. Germline-derived CDR1 and CDR2 are KGHSH and LQKENI. The CDR3 contains 14 residues. Here the CDR3 reads CASSPGTGEGTQYF. The CDR3 DNA follows: TGTGCCAGCTCACCCGGGACAGGGGAAGGTACGCAGTATTTT. The full variable domain, its missing parts supplied by reference TRBV18 and TRBJ2-3, is NAGVMQNPRHLVRRRGQEARLRCSPMKGHSHVYWYRQLPEEGLKFMVYLQKENIIDESGMPKERFSAEFPKEGPSILRIQQVVRGDSAAYFCASSPGTGEGTQYFGPGTRLTVL.

The V gene is TRBV27, the J gene TRBJ2-2; D call uncertain. This CDR3 has 14 amino acids. Germline CDR1 reads MNHEY; CDR2 reads SMNVEV (reference sequence). With 2 bases removed from V and 4 bases from J, the gap between germline ends came to 8 bases. The DNA for the CDR3 is TGTGCCAGCAGTTTAAGCGCGGCCACCGGGGAGCTGTTTTTT. It specifies CASSLSAATGELFF.

This clone was counted only a few times. V is TRBV28 and J is TRBJ2-4, with TRBD1 matching 7 bases. V was pared by 7 bases and J by 0 bases, with 9 bases of the junction left unmatched. Germline-derived CDR1 and CDR2 are MDHEN and SYDVKM. This CDR3 region has 16 residues. CDR3 sequence: CASTPRGQLAKNIQYF. The CDR3 DNA follows: TGTGCCAGCACTCCGAGGGGGCAATTAGCCAAAAACATTCAGTACTTC.

The chain uses TRBV7-3 and TRBJ2-3, with 8 positions matching TRBD1. Germline lookup yields CDR1 SGHTA and CDR2 FQGTGA. V shed 4 bases and J 0 bases; nucleotides not matched to a gene: 3. The CDR3 consists of 15 residues. CDR3 DNA: TGTGCCAGCAGCTCCCGGGACAGGAGCACAGATACGCAGTATTTT. It specifies CASSSRDRSTDTQYF.

This chain connects TRBV5-1 to TRBJ2-6, with 8 bases that match TRBD1. CDR1 SGHRS and CDR2 YFSETQ come from the germline V gene. CDR3 length equals 17 residues. J gave up 0 bases and V 5 bases, and 7 bases lay outside the gene matches. DNA of the CDR3: TGCGCCAGCAGTACACAGGGGGGTCCCTCTGGGGCCAACGTCCTGACTTTC. Its protein product is CASSTQGGPSGANVLTF.

This sequence joins TRBV30 and TRBJ2-3; D possibly corresponds to TRBD2 (6 bases). Per germline, CDR1 GTSNPN and CDR2 SVGIG (reference sequence). V was clipped by 3 bases and J by 3 bases, with 13 bases between them. The CDR3 is 14 residues long. The chain's CDR3 is CAWSTALATDTQYF. DNA for the CDR3: TGTGCCTGGAGCACAGCCCTAGCGACAGATACGCAGTATTTT.

The chain has TRBV4-2 and TRBJ2-2; 7 bases are shared with TRBD1. Germline lookup yields CDR1 LGHNA and CDR2 YNFKEQ. With 1 base clipped from V and 0 bases from J, the junction kept 5 bases outside the gene matches. CDR3 size: 17 residues. This CDR3 is CASSQALGQTNTGELFF. In DNA, the CDR3 is TGTGCCAGCAGCCAAGCTTTGGGACAGACGAACACCGGGGAGCTGTTTTTT.

A word on this clone: Other DNA sequences within the sample encode an identical CDR3. The gene calls are TRBV7-3 and TRBJ2-3; 14 bases align to TRBD2. The CDR3 is 15 amino acids. With 5 bases clipped from V and 5 bases from J, the junction kept 3 bases outside the gene matches. Germline V gene data show CDR1 as SGHTA and CDR2 as FQGTGA. The DNA for the CDR3 is TGTGCCAGCAGCCCTGGGACTAGCGGGAGAGATACGCAGTATTTT. Translation gives CASSPGTSGRDTQYF. Looking up the rest from reference TRBV7-3 and TRBJ2-3 gives the full variable domain: GAGVSQTPSNKVTEKGKYVELRCDPISGHTALYWYRQSLGQGPEFLIYFQGTGAADDSGLPNDRFFAVRPEGSVSTLKIQRTERGDSAVYLCASSPGTSGRDTQYFGPGTRLTVL.

V usage is TRBV14 and J usage is TRBJ2-2; D is unclear. V was clipped by 4 bases and J by 7 bases, with 10 bases between them. The CDR3 is 13 amino acids. Germline CDR1 SGHDN, CDR2 FVKESK. This CDR3 reads CASSPDRGGELFF. The CDR3 DNA is TGTGCCAGCAGCCCGGACCGAGGCGGGGAGCTGTTTTTT.

J is TRBJ2-1 and V is TRBV29-1; 9 bases line up with TRBD2. CDR3 length: 13 residues. V trimming: 6 bases; J trimming: 7 bases; junction bases outside the gene matches: 7. Germline V gives CDR1 SQVTM, CDR2 ANQGSEA. The CDR3 DNA sequence: TGCAGCGTGACTAGCGGAGCGACGAATGAGCAGTTCTTC. This translates into CSVTSGATNEQFF.

This clone has only a few counts. The sample carries other DNA sequences with the same CDR3. The J gene is TRBJ2-3, the V gene TRBV5-1; D ambiguous. The CDR3 sequence is 14 residues long. V was pared by 3 bases and J by 3 bases, with 11 bases between. The germline V gene has CDR1 SGHRS and CDR2 YFSETQ. The chain's CDR3 is CASSSVGATDTQYF. CDR3 in DNA: TGCGCCAGCAGCTCCGTTGGCGCAACAGATACGCAGTATTTT.